These T cell receptor beta chains were read from a single sample in a study of shared clonotypes between healthy human individuals. Sequenced by immunoSEQ multiplex PCR; TCRdb stores in-frame clones only, minus some. The sample records some 740,000 clones, 80% to 95% being singletons. Sequencing was carried out using naive CD8+ T cells sorted from blood. These TCRs come from a man aged 25 to 40 in good health. CDR3s include the opening cysteine and the closing phenylalanine or tryptophan. A D gene is named only where the DNA matches it firmly. The size of a clone is reported for some rows only, either as once, few or many, or as a class for expanded clones.

J: TRBJ2-7; size: once; V: TRBV25-1; D: -; CDR3: CASSRTADAPVNEQYF; DNA: TGTGCCAGCAGCCGGACAGCTGACGCACCAGTTAACGAGCAGTACTTC
J: TRBJ1-2; size: -; V: TRBV11-2; D: -; CDR3: CASSQTNYGYTF; DNA: TGTGCCAGCAGTCAGACGAACTATGGCTACACCTTC
J: TRBJ2-7; size: -; V: TRBV27; D: -; CDR3: CASSPGTLVSYEQYF; DNA: TGTGCCAGCAGTCCCGGGACATTAGTATCCTACGAGCAGTACTTC
J: TRBJ1-1; size: -; V: TRBV6-6; D: -; CDR3: CASSYSRSTEAFF; DNA: TGTGCCAGCAGTTACTCGCGTTCCACTGAAGCTTTCTTT
J: TRBJ2-3; size: -; V: TRBV19; D: TRBD2; CDR3: CASSTRGGAAGADTQYF; DNA: TGTGCCAGTAGTACCCGGGGGGGGGCAGCGGGAGCGGATACGCAGTATTTT
J: TRBJ2-1; size: -; V: TRBV28; D: TRBD2; CDR3: CASSLGVAGFNEQFF; DNA: TGTGCCAGCAGCCTTGGGGTAGCGGGGTTCAATGAGCAGTTCTTC
J: TRBJ2-1; size: -; V: TRBV29-1; D: TRBD1; CDR3: CSVRDRGTGNEQFF; DNA: TGCAGCGTCCGAGACAGGGGCACTGGCAATGAGCAGTTCTTC
J: TRBJ2-7; size: -; V: TRBV27; D: -; CDR3: CASRPRRVITYEQYF; DNA: TGTGCCAGCAGACCCCGGAGGGTAATAACCTACGAGCAGTACTTC
J: TRBJ2-1; size: -; V: TRBV4-1; D: TRBD2; CDR3: CASSPTSGNGNEQFF; DNA: TGCGCCAGCAGTCCCACTAGCGGGAATGGTAATGAGCAGTTCTTC
J: TRBJ2-7; size: -; V: TRBV6-5; D: TRBD2; CDR3: CASSYHSGSGYEQYF; DNA: TGTGCCAGCAGTTACCATAGCGGGAGTGGCTACGAGCAGTACTTC
J: TRBJ2-1; size: -; V: TRBV7-9; D: TRBD2; CDR3: CASSVPGLEGLEQFF; DNA: TGTGCCAGCAGCGTCCCGGGACTAGAGGGCCTTGAGCAGTTCTTC
J: TRBJ2-2; size: -; V: TRBV9; D: -; CDR3: CASSVVNAKANTGELFF; DNA: TGTGCCAGCAGCGTAGTTAACGCCAAGGCGAACACCGGGGAGCTGTTTTTT
J: TRBJ2-7; size: -; V: TRBV25-1; D: TRBD1; CDR3: CASSDDRVPYEQYF; DNA: TGTGCCAGCAGTGACGACAGGGTCCCCTACGAGCAGTACTTC
J: TRBJ2-3; size: -; V: TRBV29-1; D: -; CDR3: CSVEEKGSSTDTQYF; DNA: TGCAGCGTTGAAGAAAAGGGCTCTAGCACAGATACGCAGTATTTT
J: TRBJ2-1; size: -; V: TRBV11-2; D: -; CDR3: CATVGGYNEQFF; DNA: TGTGCCACTGTTGGGGGTTACAATGAGCAGTTCTTC
J: TRBJ2-2; size: -; V: TRBV9; D: -; CDR3: CASSVVGQGGTGELFF; DNA: TGTGCCAGCAGCGTAGTCGGGCAGGGTGGCACCGGGGAGCTGTTTTTT
J: TRBJ2-7; size: -; V: TRBV19; D: TRBD2; CDR3: CASSLPGLGYEQYF; DNA: TGTGCCAGTAGCCTTCCGGGACTAGGTTACGAGCAGTACTTC
J: TRBJ2-1; size: -; V: TRBV4-1; D: -; CDR3: CASSQVGQNNEQFF; DNA: TGCGCCAGCAGCCAAGTTGGGCAGAACAATGAGCAGTTCTTC
J: TRBJ2-7; size: -; V: TRBV7-9; D: TRBD1; CDR3: CASSLDPGQGTYEQYF; DNA: TGTGCCAGCAGCTTAGACCCGGGACAGGGGACCTACGAGCAGTACTTC
J: TRBJ2-7; size: -; V: TRBV27; D: -; CDR3: CASSSSRDEQYF; DNA: TGTGCCAGCAGTTCCTCTAGGGACGAGCAGTACTTC
J: TRBJ2-7; size: -; V: TRBV9; D: -; CDR3: CASSHPPQGSYEQYF; DNA: TGTGCCAGCAGCCACCCCCCACAGGGCTCCTACGAGCAGTACTTC
J: TRBJ2-2; size: -; V: TRBV5-1; D: TRBD1; CDR3: CASSSPRTGEGNTGELFF; DNA: TGCGCCAGCAGCTCCCCAAGAACAGGGGAAGGGAACACCGGGGAGCTGTTTTTT
J: TRBJ2-3; size: -; V: TRBV5-4; D: -; CDR3: CASSPEAVSTDTQYF; DNA: TGTGCCAGCAGCCCCGAGGCTGTAAGCACAGATACGCAGTATTTT
J: TRBJ1-2; size: -; V: TRBV18; D: -; CDR3: CASSPPIHRVLEYGYTF; DNA: TGTGCCAGCTCACCACCGATTCACAGGGTTCTTGAGTATGGCTACACCTTC
J: TRBJ2-1; size: -; V: TRBV30; D: TRBD2; CDR3: CACKVPRTSGRPSSYNEQFF; DNA: TGTGCCTGCAAGGTCCCGCGGACTAGCGGGAGACCCAGCTCCTACAATGAGCAGTTCTTC
J: TRBJ2-7; size: -; V: TRBV19; D: -; CDR3: CASSYIRDTSYEQYF; DNA: TGTGCCAGTAGTTATATCCGGGACACCTCCTACGAGCAGTACTTC
J: TRBJ1-4; size: -; V: TRBV6-6; D: -; CDR3: CASSYSGRRVDEKLFF; DNA: TGTGCCAGCAGTTACTCAGGGCGCAGGGTCGATGAAAAACTGTTTTTT
J: TRBJ2-3; size: -; V: TRBV4-1; D: TRBD2; CDR3: CASSLSGLAGITDTQYF; DNA: TGCGCCAGCAGCCTTTCTGGACTAGCGGGGATCACAGATACGCAGTATTTT
J: TRBJ2-7; size: -; V: TRBV15; D: TRBD2; CDR3: CATSRDLSGGTGDEQYF; DNA: TGTGCCACCAGCAGAGACCTCTCCGGGGGGACGGGTGACGAGCAGTACTTC
J: TRBJ2-7; size: -; V: TRBV7-9; D: -; CDR3: CASSLEGSVTYEQYF; DNA: TGTGCCAGCAGCCTAGAGGGTTCAGTTACCTACGAGCAGTACTTC
J: TRBJ2-2; size: few; V: TRBV2; D: TRBD2; CDR3: CASSEWAGGVTGELFF; DNA: TGTGCCAGCAGTGAATGGGCGGGAGGTGTCACCGGGGAGCTGTTTTTT
J: TRBJ1-1; size: -; V: TRBV29-1; D: -; CDR3: CSAQSRAPEAFF; DNA: TGCAGCGCCCAAAGCCGGGCCCCTGAAGCTTTCTTT
J: TRBJ2-2; size: once; V: TRBV7-9; D: -; CDR3: CASSSTEPKRIENTGELFF; DNA: TGTGCCAGCAGCTCCACTGAGCCCAAACGGATCGAGAACACCGGGGAGCTGTTTTTT
J: TRBJ2-1; size: -; V: TRBV5-5; D: -; CDR3: CASSPSPPGGNNEQFF; DNA: TGTGCCAGCAGCCCCTCCCCTCCGGGCGGGAACAATGAGCAGTTCTTC
J: TRBJ2-2; size: -; V: TRBV7-6; D: -; CDR3: CASSLVGATGELFF; DNA: TGTGCCAGCAGCTTAGTGGGGGCGACCGGGGAGCTGTTTTTT
J: TRBJ2-7; size: -; V: TRBV6-1; D: -; CDR3: CASSELNEQYF; DNA: TGTGCCAGCAGTGAATTGAACGAGCAGTACTTC
J: TRBJ2-3; size: once; V: TRBV28; D: TRBD2; CDR3: CASSLHPGTRDSTDTQYF; DNA: TGTGCCAGCAGTTTACACCCCGGGACTAGAGATAGCACAGATACGCAGTATTTT